This T cell receptor (beta chain) was found in a study of T cell clones after liver transplantation. TCRdb keeps only in-frame clones here, not all; method: immunoSEQ multiplex PCR. Its clone listing holds 25 to 30 clones. Proliferating CFSE-low MLR cells were sequenced to define alloreactive TCRbeta sequences. V was clipped by 5 bases and J by 4 bases, with 11 bases between them. Germline V lookup: CDR1 SEHNR, CDR2 FQNEAQ (reference sequence). This CDR3 contains 14 residues. The sample holds a few counts of this clone. Its specificity is unknown. What was sequenced was CD8+ T cells from cultured PBMCs. This chain uses TRBV7-9 with TRBJ2-2; the D gene is possibly TRBD2 (6 bases). The source is a human patient who received a liver transplant. A subset of T cells may come from the graft donor. The CDR3 reads CASSGDSITGELFF. CDR3 DNA: TGTGCCAGCAGCGGGGACTCAATCACCGGGGAGCTGTTTTTT. Variable domain in full (rest from reference TRBV7-9 and TRBJ2-2): DTGVSQNPRHKITKRGQNVTFRCDPISEHNRLYWYRQTLGQGPEFLTYFQNEAQLEKSRLLSDRFSAERPKGSFSTLEIQRTEQGDSAMYLCASSGDSITGELFFGEGSRLTVL.